The sequence of this T cell receptor beta chain was determined in a study of response to subunit inactivated influenza vaccine. Study results and caveats: Authors suggested few new T cells are recruited by each seasonal influenza vaccination.

MiXCR, run by TCRdb on the RT-PCR reads, gives a single entry per CDR3 protein. The table has around 580,000 distinct CDR3 sequences, approximately 14% seen once. Trimming pared 5 bases from V and 4 bases from J, leaving 5 bases between. Looked up from germline, CDR1 is ENHRY and CDR2 is SYGVKD. CDR3 size: 12 residues. This clonotype was found a few times. Its matching antigen is unknown. The TCR sequence derives from a middle-aged man who received an inactivated influenza vaccine. The sequences come from PBMCs from blood, collected roughly 12 days after vaccination. This sequence joins TRBV10-3 and TRBJ1-4; D is perhaps TRBD1 (5 bases). CDR3 bases: TGTGCCATCAGTAGGGGTAATGAAAAACTGTTTTTT. Its translation: CAISRGNEKLFF.